Many counts were recorded for the clone carrying this T cell receptor beta chain. TCRdb re-called the RACE reads with MiXCR, one entry per CDR3 protein. Of 99,000 or so distinct CDR3 sequences listed, approximately 11% are singletons. Trimming at V came to 7 bases and at J to 3 bases, leaving 9 bases not matched to a gene. This CDR3 is 15 amino acids long. Germline loops: CDR1 LNHDA, CDR2 SQIVND (reference sequence). These data are taken from a study of human T cells and chemical hapten exposure. Study-level information: Small pooled library volume differences mainly caused per-sample TCR yield variation.

Time point noted: pre-sensitization, week 0. Treatment in this sample: therapeutic diphenylcyclopropenone sensitization with weekly scalp DPC. Sequenced material: whole blood, taken in connection with sensitization to the hapten diphenylcyclopropenone (DPC). The clonotype comes from a woman aged 60 to 75 with alopecia areata. Some clones in this sample may be carry-over from other donors' samples. The chain uses TRBV19 and TRBJ1-2, with 9 nucleotides matching TRBD1. DNA of the CDR3: TGTGCCAGTACTACAACCGGGACAGGGTACTATGGCTACACCTTC. Encoded protein: CASTTTGTGYYGYTF.